Below are 3 T cell receptor beta chains sequenced from a single sample in a study of T cell changes during pregnancy in multiple sclerosis. Profiled with immunoSEQ multiplex PCR; TCRdb holds only in-frame clones, not every one. The repertoire includes 65,000 to 90,000 clones, over 80% of them detected once, and approximately 2.1% sits in the top ten. The material was peripheral blood, obtained before pregnancy. The receptors here all came from a female donor with multiple sclerosis, enrolled in a pregnancy study.

The J gene is TRBJ2-4, the V gene TRBV4-1; D possibly corresponds to TRBD1 (6 bases). Germline loops: CDR1 MGHRA, CDR2 YSYEKL. V dropped 2 bases and J dropped 5 bases, with 10 bases sitting between them. The CDR3 length is 14 residues. CDR3 bases: TGCGCCAGCAGCCAACCGAACAGGGAAAACATTCAGTACTTC. It specifies CASSQPNRENIQYF.

The chain is built from TRBV11-3 and TRBJ2-7; 12 bases align to TRBD2. The CDR3 sequence is 17 residues long. V gave up 4 bases and J gave up 2 bases; unmatched junction bases: 9. Germline lookup yields CDR1 SGHNT and CDR2 YENEEA. Here the CDR3 reads CASSSLPRLAGAYEQYF. In DNA, the CDR3 is TGTGCCAGCAGCTCCCTCCCTAGACTAGCGGGGGCCTACGAGCAGTACTTC.

This rearrangement joins TRBV30 to TRBJ1-1, with 8 nucleotides matching TRBD1. Trimming removed 1 base from V and 5 bases from J; junction bases left unmatched: 6. The CDR3 length is 14 residues. CDR1 and CDR2 (germline): GTSNPN, SVGIG (reference sequence). CDR3 in amino acids: CAWSADRGGTEAFF. The CDR3 coding sequence is TGTGCCTGGAGTGCCGACAGGGGAGGGACTGAAGCTTTCTTT.